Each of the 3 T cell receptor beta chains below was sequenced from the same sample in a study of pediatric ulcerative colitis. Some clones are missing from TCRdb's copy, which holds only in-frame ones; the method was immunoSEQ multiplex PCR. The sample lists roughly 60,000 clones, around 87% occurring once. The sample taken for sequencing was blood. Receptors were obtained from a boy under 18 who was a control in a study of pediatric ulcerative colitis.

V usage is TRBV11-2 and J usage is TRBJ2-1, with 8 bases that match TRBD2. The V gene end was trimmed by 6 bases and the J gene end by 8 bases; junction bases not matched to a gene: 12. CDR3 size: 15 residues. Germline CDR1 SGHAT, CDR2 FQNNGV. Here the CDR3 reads CASRQAGAFFYEQFF. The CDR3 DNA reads TGTGCCAGCAGGCAAGCGGGAGCCTTTTTTTATGAGCAGTTCTTC.

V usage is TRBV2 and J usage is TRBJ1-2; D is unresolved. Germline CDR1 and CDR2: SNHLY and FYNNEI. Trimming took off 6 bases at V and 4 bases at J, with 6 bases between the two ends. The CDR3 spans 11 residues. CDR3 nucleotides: TGTGCCAGCAGAGACGGCTATGGCTACACCTTC. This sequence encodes CASRDGYGYTF.

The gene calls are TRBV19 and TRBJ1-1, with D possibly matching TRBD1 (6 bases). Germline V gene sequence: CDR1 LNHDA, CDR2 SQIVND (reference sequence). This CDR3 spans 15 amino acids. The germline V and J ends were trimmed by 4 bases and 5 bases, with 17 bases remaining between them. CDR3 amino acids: CASSKARGASTEAFF. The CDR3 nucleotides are TGTGCCAGTAGTAAAGCGCGGGGGGCTAGTACTGAAGCTTTCTTT. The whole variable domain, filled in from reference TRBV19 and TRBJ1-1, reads DGGITQSPKYLFRKEGQNVTLSCEQNLNHDAMYWYRQDPGQGLRLIYYSQIVNDFQKGDIAEGYSVSREKKESFPLTVTSAQKNPTAFYLCASSKARGASTEAFFGQGTRLTVV.